These T cell receptor beta chains were read from a single sample in a study of T-cell memory formation after mild COVID-19. TCRdb re-analysed the 5' RACE reads in MiXCR, keeping a single row per CDR3 protein. The repertoire holds about 560,000 distinct CDR3 sequences, roughly 17% seen once, with 8.1% in the top ten. Sequenced material: PBMCs or a T cell subset sorted from them (not recorded which). These TCRs come from an adult woman who had mild COVID-19 (a few samples of this study predate the infection). Cell type and time point are not known. Both conserved end residues are part of each CDR3.

V: TRBV6-5; CDR3: CASTPGGGIGQFF
V: TRBV20-1; CDR3: CSASGQATNEKLFF
V: TRBV24-1; CDR3: CATSEAGTTNQPQHF
V: TRBV9; CDR3: CASSVGGSLVDEQYF
V: TRBV11-1; CDR3: CASSLDYRGGEQFF
V: TRBV4-1; CDR3: CASSEGQGEETQYF
V: TRBV7-2; CDR3: CARSAGDLAGGETQYF
V: TRBV20-1; CDR3: CSARPAGGRTDTQYF
V: TRBV15; CDR3: CATSGFGEVYNEQFF
V: TRBV4-1; CDR3: CASSQEGTGGTEAFF
V: TRBV5-1; CDR3: CASSDPSLSRTDTQYF
V: TRBV12-3/TRBV12-4; CDR3: CASSLSRTEAFF
V: TRBV5-1; CDR3: CASSLSGLEQYF
V: TRBV6-5; CDR3: CASSYSGTANNEQFF
V: TRBV7-9; CDR3: CASSLDGTIYTEAFF
V: TRBV12-3/TRBV12-4; CDR3: CASSSLTIAKNIQYF
V: TRBV7-9; CDR3: CASSLPSADTQYF
V: TRBV12-3/TRBV12-4; CDR3: CASSLGEGTEAFF
V: TRBV6-5; CDR3: CASSLTEGRNTGELFF
V: TRBV5-1; CDR3: CASSLEQSTDTQYF
V: TRBV5-1; CDR3: CASRGGISNYGYTF
V: TRBV20-1; CDR3: CSARIAREGAEAFF
V: TRBV9; CDR3: CASSVGPGELFF
V: TRBV7-9; CDR3: CASSPLSRSAWGTQYF
V: TRBV20-1; CDR3: CSAHPGDYGYTF
V: TRBV10-3; CDR3: CASTGSGTSGVEQYF
V: TRBV20-1; CDR3: CSARAPLAGVENEQFF